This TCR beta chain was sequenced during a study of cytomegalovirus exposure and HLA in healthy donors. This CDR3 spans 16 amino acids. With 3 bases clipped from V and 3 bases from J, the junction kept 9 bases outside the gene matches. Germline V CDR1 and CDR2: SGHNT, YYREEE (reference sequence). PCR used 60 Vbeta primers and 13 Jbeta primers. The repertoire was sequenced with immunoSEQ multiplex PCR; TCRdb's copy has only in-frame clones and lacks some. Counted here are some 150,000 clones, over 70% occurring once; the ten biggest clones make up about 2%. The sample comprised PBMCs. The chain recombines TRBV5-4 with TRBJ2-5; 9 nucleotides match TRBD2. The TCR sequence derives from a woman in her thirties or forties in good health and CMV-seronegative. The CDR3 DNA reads TGTGCCAGCAGCTCGGGACTAGCAGACGGGGAAGAGACCCAGTACTTC. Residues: CASSSGLADGEETQYF. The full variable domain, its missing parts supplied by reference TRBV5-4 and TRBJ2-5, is ETGVTQSPTHLIKTRGQQVTLRCSSQSGHNTVSWYQQALGQGPQFIFQYYREEENGRGNFPPRFSGLQFPNYSSELNVNALELDDSALYLCASSSGLADGEETQYFGPGTRLLVL.